The TCR beta chain described here comes from a study of shared clonotypes between healthy human individuals. Study-level information: Donor composition was two women and three men, aged 18 to 49. Overall study findings and caveats: Clonotype sharing across donors was expected to vary with sequencing depth.

Remarks on this clone: As yet, its antigen is unknown.

CD45RO-negative, CCR7-positively selected cells formed the naive CD8 fraction, excluding terminally differentiated effector memory CD45RA+ cells. Sequencing used immunoSEQ multiplex PCR; TCRdb keeps in-frame clones, though not all of them. Among a few million clones listed, 93% were seen once. Trimming cost V 0 bases and J 1 base; bases outside gene matches: 8. This CDR3 has 18 amino acids. Germline-derived CDR1 and CDR2 are SGHNT and YYREEE (reference sequence). V usage is TRBV5-4 and J usage is TRBJ2-3; 10 bases are a match to TRBD2. The sequence was obtained from a man aged 18 to 29 in good health. Some clones in this sample may be carry-over from other donors' samples. Sequencing was done on a sample of naive CD8+ T cells from PBMCs. CDR3 sequence (DNA): TGTGCCAGCAGCTTGGTAGCGGGAGGAGGGGGACGCACAGATACGCAGTATTTT. It encodes CASSLVAGGGGRTDTQYF.